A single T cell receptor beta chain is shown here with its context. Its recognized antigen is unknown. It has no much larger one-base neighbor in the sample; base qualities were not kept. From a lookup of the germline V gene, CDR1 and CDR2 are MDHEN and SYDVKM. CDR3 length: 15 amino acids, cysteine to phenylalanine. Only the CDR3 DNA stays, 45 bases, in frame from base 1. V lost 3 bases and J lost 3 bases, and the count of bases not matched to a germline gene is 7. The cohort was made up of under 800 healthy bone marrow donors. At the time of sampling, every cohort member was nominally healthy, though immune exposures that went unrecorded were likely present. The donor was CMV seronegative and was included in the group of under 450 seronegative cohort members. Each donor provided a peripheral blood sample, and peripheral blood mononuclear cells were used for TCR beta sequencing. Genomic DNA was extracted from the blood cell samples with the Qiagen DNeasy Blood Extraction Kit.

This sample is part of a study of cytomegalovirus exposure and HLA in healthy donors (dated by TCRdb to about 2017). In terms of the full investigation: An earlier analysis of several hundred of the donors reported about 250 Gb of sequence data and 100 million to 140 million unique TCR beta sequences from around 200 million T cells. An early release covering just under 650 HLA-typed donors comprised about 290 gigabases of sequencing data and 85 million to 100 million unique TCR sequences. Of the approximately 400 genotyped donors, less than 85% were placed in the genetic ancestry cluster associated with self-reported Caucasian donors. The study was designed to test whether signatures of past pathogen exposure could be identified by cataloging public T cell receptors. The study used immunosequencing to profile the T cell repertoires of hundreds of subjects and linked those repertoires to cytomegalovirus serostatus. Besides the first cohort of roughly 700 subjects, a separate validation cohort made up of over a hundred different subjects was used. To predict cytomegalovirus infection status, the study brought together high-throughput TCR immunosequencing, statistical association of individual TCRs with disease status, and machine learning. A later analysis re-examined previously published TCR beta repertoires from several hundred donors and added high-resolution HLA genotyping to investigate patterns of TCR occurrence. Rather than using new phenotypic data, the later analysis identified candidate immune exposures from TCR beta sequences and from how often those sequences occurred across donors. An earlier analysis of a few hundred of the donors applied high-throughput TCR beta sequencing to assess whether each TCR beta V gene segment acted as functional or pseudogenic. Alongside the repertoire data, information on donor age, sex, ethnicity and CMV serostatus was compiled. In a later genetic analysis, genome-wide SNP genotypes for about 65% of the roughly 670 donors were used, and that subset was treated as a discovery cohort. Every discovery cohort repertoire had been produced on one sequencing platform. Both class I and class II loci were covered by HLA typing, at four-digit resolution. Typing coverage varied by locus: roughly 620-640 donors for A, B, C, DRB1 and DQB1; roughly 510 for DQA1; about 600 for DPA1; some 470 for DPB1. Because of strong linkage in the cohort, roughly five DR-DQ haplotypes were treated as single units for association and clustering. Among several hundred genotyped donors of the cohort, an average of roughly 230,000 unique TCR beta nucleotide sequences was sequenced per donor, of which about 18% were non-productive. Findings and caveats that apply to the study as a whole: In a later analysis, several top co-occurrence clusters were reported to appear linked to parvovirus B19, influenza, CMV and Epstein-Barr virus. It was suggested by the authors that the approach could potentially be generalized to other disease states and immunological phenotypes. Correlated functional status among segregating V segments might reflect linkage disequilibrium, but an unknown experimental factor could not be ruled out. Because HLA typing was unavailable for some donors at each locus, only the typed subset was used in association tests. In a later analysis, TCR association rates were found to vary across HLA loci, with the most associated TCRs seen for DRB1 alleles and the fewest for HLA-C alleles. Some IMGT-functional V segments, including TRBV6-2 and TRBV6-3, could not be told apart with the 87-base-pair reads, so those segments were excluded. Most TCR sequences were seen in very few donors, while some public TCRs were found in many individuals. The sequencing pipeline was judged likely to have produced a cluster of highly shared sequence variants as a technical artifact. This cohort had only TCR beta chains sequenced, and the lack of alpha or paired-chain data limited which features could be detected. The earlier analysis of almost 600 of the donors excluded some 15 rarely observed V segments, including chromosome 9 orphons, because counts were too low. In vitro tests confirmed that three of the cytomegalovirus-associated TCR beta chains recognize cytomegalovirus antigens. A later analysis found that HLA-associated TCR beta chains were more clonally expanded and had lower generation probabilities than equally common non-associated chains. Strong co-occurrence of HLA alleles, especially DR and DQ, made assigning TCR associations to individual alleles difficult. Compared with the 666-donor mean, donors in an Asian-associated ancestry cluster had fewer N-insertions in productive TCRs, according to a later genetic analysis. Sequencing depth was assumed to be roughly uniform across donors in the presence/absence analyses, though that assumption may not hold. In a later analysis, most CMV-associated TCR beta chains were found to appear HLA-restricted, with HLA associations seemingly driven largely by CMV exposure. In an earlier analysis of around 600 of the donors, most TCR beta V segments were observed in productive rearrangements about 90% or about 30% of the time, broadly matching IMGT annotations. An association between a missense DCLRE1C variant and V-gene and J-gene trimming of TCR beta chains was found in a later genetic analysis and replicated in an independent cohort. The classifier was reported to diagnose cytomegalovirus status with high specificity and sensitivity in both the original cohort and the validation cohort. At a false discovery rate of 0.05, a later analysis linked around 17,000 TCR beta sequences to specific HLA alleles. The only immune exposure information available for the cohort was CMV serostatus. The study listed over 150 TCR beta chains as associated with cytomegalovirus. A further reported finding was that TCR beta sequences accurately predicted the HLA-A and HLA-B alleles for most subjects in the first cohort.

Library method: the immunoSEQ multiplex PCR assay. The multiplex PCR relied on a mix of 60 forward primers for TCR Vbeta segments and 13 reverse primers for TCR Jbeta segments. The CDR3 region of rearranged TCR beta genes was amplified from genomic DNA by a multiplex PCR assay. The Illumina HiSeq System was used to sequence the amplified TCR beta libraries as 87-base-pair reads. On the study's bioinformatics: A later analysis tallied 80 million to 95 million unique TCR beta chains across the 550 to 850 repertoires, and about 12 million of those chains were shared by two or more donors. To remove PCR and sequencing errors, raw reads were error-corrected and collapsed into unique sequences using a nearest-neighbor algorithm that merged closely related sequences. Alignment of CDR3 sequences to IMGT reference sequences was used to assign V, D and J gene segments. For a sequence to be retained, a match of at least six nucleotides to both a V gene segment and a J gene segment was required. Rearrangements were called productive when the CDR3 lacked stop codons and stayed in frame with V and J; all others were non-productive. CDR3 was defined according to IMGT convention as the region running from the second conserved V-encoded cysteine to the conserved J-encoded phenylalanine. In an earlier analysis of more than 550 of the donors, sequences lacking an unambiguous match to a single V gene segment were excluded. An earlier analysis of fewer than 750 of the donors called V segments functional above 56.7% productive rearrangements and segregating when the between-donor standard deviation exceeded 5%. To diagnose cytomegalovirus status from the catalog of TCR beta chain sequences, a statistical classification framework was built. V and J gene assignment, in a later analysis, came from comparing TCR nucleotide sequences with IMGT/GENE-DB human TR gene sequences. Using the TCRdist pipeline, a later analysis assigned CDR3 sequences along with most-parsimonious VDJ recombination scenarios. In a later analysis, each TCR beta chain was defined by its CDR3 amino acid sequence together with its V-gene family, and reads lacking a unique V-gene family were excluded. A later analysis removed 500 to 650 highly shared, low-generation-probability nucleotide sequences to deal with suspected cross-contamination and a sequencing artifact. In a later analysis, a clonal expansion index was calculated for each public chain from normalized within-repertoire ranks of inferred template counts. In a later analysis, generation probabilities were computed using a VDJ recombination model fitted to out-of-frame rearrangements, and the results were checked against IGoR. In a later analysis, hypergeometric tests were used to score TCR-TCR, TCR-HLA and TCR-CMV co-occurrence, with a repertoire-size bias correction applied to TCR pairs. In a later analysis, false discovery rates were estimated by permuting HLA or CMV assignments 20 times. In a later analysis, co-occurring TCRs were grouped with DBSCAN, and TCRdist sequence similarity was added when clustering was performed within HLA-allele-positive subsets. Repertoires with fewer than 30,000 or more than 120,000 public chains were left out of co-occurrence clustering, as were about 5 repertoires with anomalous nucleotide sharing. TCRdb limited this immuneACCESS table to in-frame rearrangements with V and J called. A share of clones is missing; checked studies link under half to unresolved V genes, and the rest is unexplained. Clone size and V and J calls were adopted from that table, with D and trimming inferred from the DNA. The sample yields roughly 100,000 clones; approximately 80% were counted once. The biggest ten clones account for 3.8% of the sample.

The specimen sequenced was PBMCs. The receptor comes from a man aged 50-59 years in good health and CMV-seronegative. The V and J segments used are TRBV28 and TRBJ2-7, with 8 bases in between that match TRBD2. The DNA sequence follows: TGTGCCAGCAGTTTTAATAGCGGGATGTTCTACGAGCAGTACTTC. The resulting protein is CASSFNSGMFYEQYF.